Listed here is a single T cell receptor beta chain. There is no known antigen for this receptor. The sample holds no much larger clone one base away, and base qualities are not on file. TCRbeta CDR3 regions were amplified from genomic DNA using the immunoSEQ Assay, a bias-controlled multiplex PCR. From the authors' description of their analysis: Nucleated cell counts per sample were estimated from amplification of reference gene primers within the assay. To quantify the absolute abundance of each unique TCRbeta CDR3 rearrangement, sequence reads were collapsed and filtered. For each sample, productive Simpson clonality was calculated as the square root of Simpson's diversity index over productive rearrangements. TCRdb took over this immuneACCESS table, retaining in-frame rearrangements with V and J assigned. Such tables are incomplete; in checked studies, under half of the missing clones stem from an unresolved V gene, and the remainder is unexplained. V and J calls and clone size follow that table, whereas D and trimming were derived from the DNA. The sample data list around 160,000 clones, and 80% of these were observed just once. The top ten clonotypes cover approximately 12% of the sample.

This sample is drawn from a study of blood T cell repertoires in COVID-19 (dated by TCRdb to the early 2020s). As for the study more broadly: Samples from collaborators originated in the United States, Italy and Spain and spanned both the acute and convalescent phases of COVID-19. The prospective study material was composed of cDNA or gDNA derived from T cells, B-cell-depleted T cells, or PBMCs. Deeply sampled blood TCRbeta repertoires from subjects exposed to, actively infected with, or recovered from COVID-19 were included in the dataset. A freely available public database, intended as a resource for researchers studying the immune response to SARS-CoV-2, is where the repertoires were released. Samples were obtained from the ongoing ImmuneRACE study (first 160 participants) and from 1,254 subjects provided by 6 global collaborators. A de-identified subject ID, COVID-19 status, age in years and sex were almost always included in the sample metadata. HLA class I and class II types, where available, came from metadata supplied by the sample provider rather than from assay-based typing. What the work shows at the level of the full study, not this receptor alone: Clinical and demographic metadata were provided uncurated, with the amount varying by source and participant.

The collaborating institutions used their own protocols to collect whole blood in K2EDTA tubes. For TCRbeta analysis, collaborators shipped samples in one of three forms: frozen whole blood, isolated PBMCs, or DNA extracted from either of those sample types. Relative to germline, V is missing 4 bases and J is missing 5 bases, with 0 bases of the junction outside any gene match. The CDR3 numbers 13 residues from cysteine through phenylalanine. The only DNA kept is the CDR3, 39 bases in frame from the first base. The germline V gene (reference sequence) provides CDR1 SEHNR and CDR2 FQNEAQ. This clonotype was sampled from a man aged 60 to 75 with active or convalescent COVID-19. The chain links TRBV7-9 with TRBJ2-2, with 8 bases aligning to TRBD1. Source material: peripheral blood. The bases are TGTGCCAGCAGCTGGACAGGGACCGGGGAGCTGTTTTTT. Translated, this gives CASSWTGTGELFF.